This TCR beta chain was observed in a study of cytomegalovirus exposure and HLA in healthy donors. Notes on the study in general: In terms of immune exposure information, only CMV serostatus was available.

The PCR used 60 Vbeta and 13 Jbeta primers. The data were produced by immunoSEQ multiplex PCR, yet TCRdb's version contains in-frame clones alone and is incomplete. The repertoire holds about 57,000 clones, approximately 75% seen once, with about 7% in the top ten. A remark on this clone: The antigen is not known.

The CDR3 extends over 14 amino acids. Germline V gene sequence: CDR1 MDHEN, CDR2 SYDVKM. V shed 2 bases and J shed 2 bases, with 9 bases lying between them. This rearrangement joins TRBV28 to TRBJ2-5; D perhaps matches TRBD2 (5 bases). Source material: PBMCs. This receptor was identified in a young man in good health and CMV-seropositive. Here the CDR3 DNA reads TGTGCCAGCAGTTTAGAAAGGACTCAAGAGACCCAGTACTTC. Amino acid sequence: CASSLERTQETQYF.